This entry describes one T cell receptor beta chain. The antigen remains unidentified. The data belong to a study of T cells after yellow fever vaccination. The study's findings and limits: The bulk population could contribute abundant contaminating clonotypes to FACS-sorted repertoires.

The germline gives CDR1 DFQATT, CDR2 SNEGSKA (reference sequence). V was cut by 7 bases and J by 11 bases, with 21 bases left in between. The CDR3 runs to 14 residues. A single record per CDR3 protein comes from TCRdb applying MiXCR to the 5' RACE reads. The sample consists of about 550,000 distinct CDR3 sequences, approximately 21% of them appearing once. This TCR was recovered from a man aged 25-45 years who received the YFV17D yellow fever vaccine. The specimen was PBMCs, collected 15 days after the yellow fever booster vaccination. The chain links TRBV20-1 to TRBJ2-6; unclear D gene. CDR3 in DNA: TGCAGTGGAAGATCCGATCGCAACCTAGACGTCCTGACTTTC. This sequence encodes CSGRSDRNLDVLTF.